Sequencing of this T cell receptor (beta chain) was carried out in a study of blood T cell repertoires in COVID-19. Overall study context: The United States, Italy and Spain supplied acute and convalescent COVID-19 samples.

Here immunoSEQ multiplex PCR was the method, and the copy in TCRdb shows in-frame clones only, minus some. The sample records 45,000 or so clones, around nine tenths being singletons. The ends lost 4 bases at V and 1 base at J; junction bases unmatched: 7. Germline V gene sequence: CDR1 SGHDN, CDR2 FVKESK. CDR3 size: 17 residues. Seattle's enrolled individuals joined amid active infection and were then monitored longitudinally. This receptor was obtained from a middle-aged man with COVID-19, enrolled during active disease. Sequencing input: peripheral blood. V and J are TRBV14 and TRBJ1-1; 12 bases map to TRBD1. The CDR3 protein is CASSRPGQGARNTEAFF. The CDR3 nucleotides read TGTGCCAGCAGCCGTCCGGGACAGGGGGCAAGGAACACTGAAGCTTTCTTT.